Listed below are T cell receptor beta chains from one sample, sequenced in a study of technical replicates of blood from four donors. Measured with immunoSEQ multiplex PCR; TCRdb has only the in-frame clones, and not every one. The table lists about 100,000 clones, 95% of them singletons. The sample taken for sequencing was T cells isolated from PBMCs. The receptors derive from a human donor in good health. CDR3s include the opening cysteine and the closing phenylalanine or tryptophan. A D gene is named only where the DNA matches it firmly. Expanded clones get a size class; other rows say once, few or many, or leave the size out.

CDR3 DNA: TGTGCCAGCAGCTTAGGACGGGCAGGGCAAGGCTACACCTTC; CDR3 protein: CASSLGRAGQGYTF; V gene: TRBV7-2; D gene: NA; clone size: NA; J gene: TRBJ1-2
CDR3 DNA: TGTGCCAGCAGTGAGGAGACAGGGGGCCTTTCGGTCCAAGAGACCCAGTACTTC; CDR3 protein: CASSEETGGLSVQETQYF; V gene: TRBV2; D gene: TRBD1; clone size: NA; J gene: TRBJ2-5
CDR3 DNA: TGTGCCAGCAGGGCGGGACTAGCGTCAAACACCGGGGAGCTGTTTTTT; CDR3 protein: CASRAGLASNTGELFF; V gene: TRBV5-5; D gene: TRBD2; clone size: NA; J gene: TRBJ2-2
CDR3 DNA: TGCGCCAGCAGCCATCAATGGAAAGACAGGGGTCTCATTCAGTACTTC; CDR3 protein: CASSHQWKDRGLIQYF; V gene: TRBV4-1; D gene: TRBD1; clone size: NA; J gene: TRBJ2-4
CDR3 DNA: TGTGCCAGCAGCCCGGGACTAGCGGGCGGACGCGTCATTCAGTACTTC; CDR3 protein: CASSPGLAGGRVIQYF; V gene: TRBV14; D gene: TRBD2; clone size: NA; J gene: TRBJ2-4
CDR3 DNA: TGTGCCAGTAGTATAACAGGACCTAGCACAGATACGCAGTATTTT; CDR3 protein: CASSITGPSTDTQYF; V gene: TRBV19; D gene: NA; clone size: NA; J gene: TRBJ2-3
CDR3 DNA: TGTGCCAGCAGCTTCCTTCCCCCTAGCCACACCACCTACAATGAGCAGTTCTTC; CDR3 protein: CASSFLPPSHTTYNEQFF; V gene: TRBV11-1; D gene: NA; clone size: NA; J gene: TRBJ2-1
CDR3 DNA: TGCAGCGTTGAGATGGACGGGATCTATGGCTACACCTTC; CDR3 protein: CSVEMDGIYGYTF; V gene: TRBV29-1; D gene: NA; clone size: NA; J gene: TRBJ1-2
CDR3 DNA: TGTGCCAGCAGCCTCAATGGTAGGACAGGGATGAACACTGAAGCTTTCTTT; CDR3 protein: CASSLNGRTGMNTEAFF; V gene: TRBV7-9; D gene: TRBD1; clone size: once; J gene: TRBJ1-1
CDR3 DNA: TGTGCCAGCAGTTTTGGGGTGACAGACAGCTCCTACGAGCAGTACTTC; CDR3 protein: CASSFGVTDSSYEQYF; V gene: TRBV28; D gene: NA; clone size: NA; J gene: TRBJ2-7
CDR3 DNA: TGTGCCAGCAGTTCCCCCTGGGGGGAAGAGACCCAGTACTTC; CDR3 protein: CASSSPWGEETQYF; V gene: TRBV28; D gene: NA; clone size: NA; J gene: TRBJ2-5
CDR3 DNA: TGTGCCAGCAGCCAACAGGGGGCGAGGAACACTGAAGCTTTCTTT; CDR3 protein: CASSQQGARNTEAFF; V gene: TRBV14; D gene: TRBD1; clone size: NA; J gene: TRBJ1-1
CDR3 DNA: TGCGCCAGCAGCTTGGAAGCAGGGGCCTATGGCTACACCTTC; CDR3 protein: CASSLEAGAYGYTF; V gene: TRBV5-1; D gene: NA; clone size: NA; J gene: TRBJ1-2
CDR3 DNA: TGTGCCAGCGGGAAGGGTGCCCGGTGGGACAAAAGCTCCTACGAGCAGTACTTC; CDR3 protein: CASGKGARWDKSSYEQYF; V gene: TRBV6-4; D gene: NA; clone size: NA; J gene: TRBJ2-7
CDR3 DNA: TGCGCCAGCAGCCAAGGGCTAGCGGCCCCCGCAATCGACCAAGAGACCCAGTACTTC; CDR3 protein: CASSQGLAAPAIDQETQYF; V gene: TRBV4-1; D gene: TRBD2; clone size: once; J gene: TRBJ2-5
CDR3 DNA: TGCGCCAGCAGCTTGTCAGGGGCATACGAGGGGCAGCCTGGAAACACCATATATTTT; CDR3 protein: CASSLSGAYEGQPGNTIYF; V gene: TRBV5-1; D gene: NA; clone size: once; J gene: TRBJ1-3
CDR3 DNA: TGTGCCAGCAGCTTCTCCAGGGCGGCCTACGAGCAGTACTTC; CDR3 protein: CASSFSRAAYEQYF; V gene: TRBV5-4; D gene: NA; clone size: NA; J gene: TRBJ2-7
CDR3 DNA: TGTGCCAGCAGACCGGGACTAGTTCTACACGAGCAGTACTTC; CDR3 protein: CASRPGLVLHEQYF; V gene: TRBV5-8; D gene: TRBD2; clone size: NA; J gene: TRBJ2-7
CDR3 DNA: TGTGCCAGCAGCTTGGATAGTGGGAGGGCGGGAGATACGCAGTATTTT; CDR3 protein: CASSLDSGRAGDTQYF; V gene: TRBV5-4; D gene: TRBD2; clone size: NA; J gene: TRBJ2-3
CDR3 DNA: TGCGCCAGCAGCTTGGCTTGGACAGGGGGCCACTACGAGCAGTACTTC; CDR3 protein: CASSLAWTGGHYEQYF; V gene: TRBV5-1; D gene: TRBD1; clone size: NA; J gene: TRBJ2-7
CDR3 DNA: TGTGCCAGCAGTTTTGGTCGGTATGGCTACACCTTC; CDR3 protein: CASSFGRYGYTF; V gene: TRBV28; D gene: NA; clone size: NA; J gene: TRBJ1-2
CDR3 DNA: TGTGCCAGCAGCTTAGAGCCGGGGGGTGGCTACACCTTC; CDR3 protein: CASSLEPGGGYTF; V gene: TRBV7-9; D gene: NA; clone size: once; J gene: TRBJ1-2
CDR3 DNA: TGCGCCAGCAGCTTGCGCCAGGGGGCGATCTTCCCGTACTTC; CDR3 protein: CASSLRQGAIFPYF; V gene: TRBV5-1; D gene: TRBD1; clone size: NA; J gene: TRBJ2-7
CDR3 DNA: TGCGCCAGCAGCTTGGGTTCAGTCGAAGAGACCCAGTACTTC; CDR3 protein: CASSLGSVEETQYF; V gene: TRBV5-1; D gene: NA; clone size: NA; J gene: TRBJ2-5
CDR3 DNA: TGTGCCAGCAGCTTAATTCGATCGGGGATTAGGAACACTGAAGCTTTCTTT; CDR3 protein: CASSLIRSGIRNTEAFF; V gene: TRBV13; D gene: NA; clone size: once; J gene: TRBJ1-1
CDR3 DNA: TGTGCCAGCAGCCAGGGCAGAAACTATGGCTACACCTTC; CDR3 protein: CASSQGRNYGYTF; V gene: TRBV14; D gene: NA; clone size: once; J gene: TRBJ1-2
CDR3 DNA: TGTGCCAGCAGCCCCGGGACTAGCGGGAGGGAGCAGTACTTC; CDR3 protein: CASSPGTSGREQYF; V gene: TRBV11-2; D gene: TRBD2; clone size: NA; J gene: TRBJ2-7
CDR3 DNA: TGTGCCAGCAGCTCCTTCGGACAGGGAAAGACCCAGTACTTC; CDR3 protein: CASSSFGQGKTQYF; V gene: TRBV7-7; D gene: TRBD1; clone size: NA; J gene: TRBJ2-5
CDR3 DNA: TGTGCCTGGGACTCAGCTTGGGATACGCAGTATTTT; CDR3 protein: CAWDSAWDTQYF; V gene: TRBV30; D gene: NA; clone size: NA; J gene: TRBJ2-3
CDR3 DNA: TGTGCCAGCAGGGGGGGGTACTATGGCTACACCTTC; CDR3 protein: CASRGGYYGYTF; V gene: TRBV27; D gene: NA; clone size: NA; J gene: TRBJ1-2
CDR3 DNA: TGTGCCACGGGTTTCGGGGAGACGGCATCTAATGAAAAACTGTTTTTT; CDR3 protein: CATGFGETASNEKLFF; V gene: TRBV25-1; D gene: NA; clone size: few; J gene: TRBJ1-4
CDR3 DNA: TGCGCCAGCAGCTTTGGCAGCCCTCGGGACACCATATATTTT; CDR3 protein: CASSFGSPRDTIYF; V gene: TRBV5-1; D gene: NA; clone size: NA; J gene: TRBJ1-3
CDR3 DNA: TGTGCCAGCTCTGATACCGGGACTAGCGGGAGTAGACGGCAGTACTTC; CDR3 protein: CASSDTGTSGSRRQYF; V gene: TRBV18; D gene: TRBD2; clone size: NA; J gene: TRBJ2-7
CDR3 DNA: TGTGCCAGCTCACCGTTCCAGGGGGTGGGAAATAGCAATCAGCCCCAGCATTTT; CDR3 protein: CASSPFQGVGNSNQPQHF; V gene: TRBV18; D gene: TRBD1; clone size: NA; J gene: TRBJ1-5
CDR3 DNA: TGTGCCAGCAGTGAGACGGGACAGGGGAGGGACATTCAGTACTTC; CDR3 protein: CASSETGQGRDIQYF; V gene: TRBV25-1; D gene: TRBD1; clone size: NA; J gene: TRBJ2-4
CDR3 DNA: TGTGCCAGCAGCCCCAGGGGCAGGGGGTCCCCCAACGAGCAGTACTTC; CDR3 protein: CASSPRGRGSPNEQYF; V gene: TRBV7-3; D gene: TRBD1; clone size: NA; J gene: TRBJ2-7
CDR3 DNA: TGTGCCAGTAAAGGACAGGGGACCACTAACACTGAAGCTTTCTTT; CDR3 protein: CASKGQGTTNTEAFF; V gene: TRBV19; D gene: TRBD1; clone size: once; J gene: TRBJ1-1
CDR3 DNA: TGTGCCAGTAGTACCAGGACAGGTACCAACTACACCTTC; CDR3 protein: CASSTRTGTNYTF; V gene: TRBV19; D gene: TRBD1; clone size: NA; J gene: TRBJ1-2
CDR3 DNA: TGCGCCAGCAGCTTGGACAGAAGGCTTGTTTCCAAAAACATTCAGTACTTC; CDR3 protein: CASSLDRRLVSKNIQYF; V gene: TRBV5-1; D gene: NA; clone size: NA; J gene: TRBJ2-4
CDR3 DNA: TGCGCCAGCAGCTTGGCACGGGCGGGAGGAAGCACCTACGAGCAGTACTTC; CDR3 protein: CASSLARAGGSTYEQYF; V gene: TRBV5-1; D gene: TRBD2; clone size: NA; J gene: TRBJ2-7
CDR3 DNA: TGTGCCAGCAGACTGGCGGCGGATAATGAAAAACTGTTTTTT; CDR3 protein: CASRLAADNEKLFF; V gene: TRBV2; D gene: NA; clone size: once; J gene: TRBJ1-4
CDR3 DNA: TGCGCCAGCAGCCCGACTAGCAGACATTACACAGATACGCAGTATTTT; CDR3 protein: CASSPTSRHYTDTQYF; V gene: TRBV10-1; D gene: TRBD2; clone size: NA; J gene: TRBJ2-3
CDR3 DNA: TGTGCCAGCAGCTTAGCTGATACGCAGTATTTT; CDR3 protein: CASSLADTQYF; V gene: TRBV11-3; D gene: NA; clone size: NA; J gene: TRBJ2-3